What follows is one T cell receptor (beta chain) and its context. Its antigen is unknown. The sample is drawn from a study of cytomegalovirus exposure and HLA in healthy donors. Overall study findings and caveats: Earlier analysis looked at TCR beta V segments, and most were productive about 90% or about 30% of the time. A later analysis showed that HLA-associated TCR beta chains had undergone more clonal expansion than equally common others. Looking again later, the authors saw that most CMV-associated TCR beta chains seemed HLA-restricted.

The study ran its PCR with 60 Vbeta and 13 Jbeta primers. Assay used: immunoSEQ multiplex PCR; TCRdb lists only in-frame clones, some missing. The profile shows 85,000 to 120,000 clones, about two thirds of them singletons. This clonotype originated in a female donor in good health and CMV-seronegative. Sequencing used PBMCs.

CDR3 sequence (DNA): TGTGCCAGCAGTCCAAGCGGGAGCAGAGGTGAGCAGTTCTTC. This sequence encodes CASSPSGSRGEQFF. The rearrangement uses TRBV7-8 and TRBJ2-1; 8 positions match TRBD2. J gave up 9 bases and V 6 bases, and 10 bases lay outside the gene matches. The CDR3 covers 14 residues. Germline CDR1 reads SGHVS; CDR2 reads FQNEAQ.